These 22 T cell receptor beta chains share one sample of origin, sequenced in a study of CD8+CD57+ T cells in acquired aplastic anemia. TCR beta VDJ and CDR3 were profiled, and genomic DNA was the template. TCRdb independently ran MiXCR on the reads; one entry per CDR3 protein. This table has roughly 200,000 distinct CDR3 sequences, 61% appearing once. Sequenced input: sorted CD4+, CD8+, or CD8+CD57+ T cells (not recorded which) from PBMCs. The receptor source for this set is a human donor in good health.

This chain connects TRBV7-6 to TRBJ2-5; TRBD1 matches at 7 bases. The V segment lost 4 bases and the J segment 5 bases; nucleotides outside the gene matches: 7. Germline lookup yields CDR1 SGHVS and CDR2 FNYEAQ. There are 14 residues in the CDR3. DNA for the CDR3: TGTGCCAGCAGCTACTCGGACAGGAGGGAGACCCAGTACTTC. Amino acid sequence: CASSYSDRRETQYF.

This clonotype has ten or more counts. V usage is TRBV6-5 and J usage is TRBJ2-4; 10 bases match TRBD2. Trimming at V came to 6 bases and at J to 1 base, leaving 9 bases not matched to a gene. From germline, CDR1 is MNHEY and CDR2 SVGAGI. The length of the CDR3 is 17 residues. CDR3 region: CASSPQDSGRAKNIQYF. CDR3 nucleotides: TGTGCCAGCAGCCCTCAAGATAGCGGGAGGGCCAAAAACATTCAGTACTTC.

The chain is built from TRBV4-2 and TRBJ1-5; D call uncertain. The germline V gene encodes CDR1 LGHNA and CDR2 YNFKEQ. Trimming shortened V by 6 bases and J by 1 base, and 10 bases separated the two germline ends. The length of the CDR3 is 14 residues. CDR3 DNA sequence: TGTGCCAGCAGATCCTTGGGGAGCAATCAGCCCCAGCATTTT. Translating gives CASRSLGSNQPQHF.

This chain links TRBV12-3 or TRBV12-4 with TRBJ2-6, with no clear D. V was trimmed by 4 bases and J by 0 bases, leaving 10 bases between them. This CDR3 spans 16 amino acids. This CDR3 is CASSSSIDSGANVLTF. DNA for the CDR3: TGTGCCAGCAGTTCGTCTATCGACTCTGGGGCCAACGTCCTGACTTTC.

The gene calls are TRBV7-8 and TRBJ2-7; D gene unclear. The germline V gene encodes CDR1 SGHVS and CDR2 FQNEAQ. The CDR3 sequence is 12 residues long. The V gene lost 4 bases and the J gene lost 2 bases, with 6 bases spanning the gap. The CDR3 reads CASSSATYEQYF. The CDR3 bases are TGTGCCAGCAGCTCAGCCACCTACGAGCAGTACTTC. The full variable domain, rest sourced from reference TRBV7-8 and TRBJ2-7, is GAGVSQSPRYKVAKRGQDVALRCDPISGHVSLFWYQQALGQGPEFLTYFQNEAQLDKSGLPSDRFFAERPEGSVSTLKIQRTQQEDSAVYLCASSSATYEQYFGPGTRLTVT.

This clonotype was picked up many times. The gene calls are TRBV7-8 and TRBJ2-5; D is ambiguous. V was shortened by 7 bases and J by 5 bases, with 14 bases between the two germline ends. This CDR3 has 13 amino acids. Germline CDR1 is SGHVS and CDR2 is FQNEAQ. The CDR3 here is CASNLVEAETQYF. The CDR3 DNA is TGTGCCAGCAACTTGGTCGAGGCGGAGACCCAGTACTTC.

V gene TRBV20-1 combines with J gene TRBJ2-1; the D is unclear. In germline, CDR1 is DFQATT, CDR2 SNEGSKA (reference sequence). Trimming stripped 0 bases from V and 10 bases from J, with 19 bases between. This CDR3 spans 15 amino acids. CDR3 region: CSARDSMESVGEQFF. DNA of the CDR3: TGCAGTGCTAGAGATTCCATGGAGTCTGTGGGGGAGCAGTTCTTC.

The chain joins TRBV9 to TRBJ2-5; D assignment may be TRBD1 or TRBD2 (5 bases each). Germline-derived CDR1 and CDR2 are SGDLS and YYNGEE. This CDR3 has 15 amino acids. V was trimmed by 5 bases and J by 10 bases, leaving 24 bases between them. CDR3 nucleotides: TGTGCCAGCAGTTACACAACCGGGACCGTGAGAGGCCAGTACTTC. This translates into CASSYTTGTVRGQYF.

By sample fraction, this clonotype is medium-sized. The chain combines TRBV7-9 with TRBJ1-2; 10 nucleotides align to TRBD1. J lost 7 bases, V lost 8 bases, and 16 bases had no gene match. The germline gives CDR1 SEHNR, CDR2 FQNEAQ (reference sequence). The CDR3 has 16 amino acids. CDR3 bases: TGTGCCAGCCGCAAGGGGACAGGGGTTCCTCTTGGTGGCTACACCTTC. This translates into CASRKGTGVPLGGYTF.

The chain couples TRBV7-2 to TRBJ1-2, with TRBD1 matching 8 bases. The V gene's germline CDR1 is SGHTA and CDR2 FQGNSA. The CDR3 extends over 16 amino acids. After removal of 2 bases from V and 6 bases from J, the junction contained 11 bases not matched to a gene. The CDR3: CASSLLPQGAGNGYTF. The CDR3 nucleotides are TGTGCCAGCAGCTTACTGCCGCAGGGGGCTGGGAATGGCTACACCTTC.

This clonotype was counted at least ten times. V gene TRBV29-1 combines with J gene TRBJ2-7, with D tentatively TRBD2 (6 bases). Germline V lookup: CDR1 SQVTM, CDR2 ANQGSEA. The CDR3 is 12 residues long. Trimming shortened V by 5 bases and J by 6 bases, and 14 bases separated the two germline ends. DNA of the CDR3: TGCAGCGTTTTGGGGGGTATCGGCGAGCAGTACTTC. It yields the protein CSVLGGIGEQYF.

About this clonotype: The junction differs from germline at one of its ends, possibly a read error. The chain carries TRBV28 and TRBJ1-4, with unresolved D. CDR1 and CDR2 (germline): MDHEN, SYDVKM. CDR3 length: 11 amino acids. The CDR3 DNA follows: TGTGCCAGCAGTTTAGATAAGACCCGAATTTTT. It encodes CASSLDKTRIF.

The DNA for the CDR3 is TGTGCCACCAGCAGGGCTGAATCTGGCCGTGGCTACACCTTC. It yields the protein CATSRAESGRGYTF. The chain carries TRBV15 and TRBJ1-2, with no clear D. Germline V gene data show CDR1 as LNHNV and CDR2 as YYDKDF (reference sequence). The CDR3 contains 14 residues. V lost 3 bases and J lost 7, with 15 bases in between.

The V call is TRBV20-1, the J call TRBJ2-1; perhaps TRBD2 as D (6 bases). Trimming cost V 3 bases and J 5 bases, with 20 bases left between them. The CDR3 contains 16 residues. Per germline, CDR1 DFQATT and CDR2 SNEGSKA (reference sequence). The CDR3: CSASGGAPLVHNEQFF. DNA of the CDR3: TGCAGTGCTAGCGGGGGTGCGCCCTTGGTTCACAATGAGCAGTTCTTC.

This rearrangement joins TRBV9 to TRBJ2-3; TRBD2 agrees at 7 bases. Germline CDR1 reads SGDLS; CDR2 reads YYNGEE. This CDR3 comprises 18 residues. The V gene end was trimmed by 3 bases and the J gene end by 2 bases; junction bases not matched to a gene: 15. The chain's CDR3 is CASSANLRAGSTTDTQYF. The CDR3 nucleotides are TGTGCCAGCAGCGCTAACCTACGAGCGGGGAGTACCACAGATACGCAGTATTTT.

In its sample, this clonotype was seen once. The chain joins TRBV29-1 to TRBJ1-2; D unclear. CDR1 SQVTM and CDR2 ANQGSEA come from the germline V gene. Trimming shortened V by 0 bases and J by 4 bases, and 9 bases separated the two germline ends. The CDR3 is made up of 13 amino acids. In nucleotides, the CDR3 is TGCAGCGTTGAAGACAGTCCACGCTATGGCTACACCTTC. This translates into CSVEDSPRYGYTF.

This clonotype was detected once. This chain uses TRBV20-1 with TRBJ2-7; 14 positions agree with TRBD2. V lost 6 bases, J lost 3 bases, and 7 bases stayed unmatched. Germline assignment: CDR1 DFQATT and CDR2 SNEGSKA (reference sequence). CDR3 length: 15 amino acids. The CDR3 here is CSAKGTSGGHYEQYF. The CDR3 DNA follows: TGCAGTGCCAAAGGGACTAGCGGGGGCCACTACGAGCAGTACTTC.

The table lists this clonotype with a few counts. The chain joins TRBV2 to TRBJ2-7; D is undetermined. The V gene lost 7 bases and the J gene lost 2 bases, with 15 bases spanning the gap. Germline CDR1 and CDR2: SNHLY and FYNNEI. This CDR3 region has 14 residues. The CDR3 sequence is CASIYTGPPYEQYF. The CDR3 DNA reads as TGTGCCAGCATCTATACCGGGCCTCCCTACGAGCAGTACTTC.

V and J are TRBV19 and TRBJ1-1; no reliable D call. The V gene's germline CDR1 is LNHDA and CDR2 SQIVND (reference sequence). V was shortened by 0 bases and J by 6 bases, with 8 bases between the two germline ends. This CDR3 has 13 residues. CDR3 in amino acids: CASSIDGPAEAFF. The DNA of the CDR3 is TGTGCCAGTAGTATAGACGGACCAGCTGAAGCTTTCTTT.

The chain links TRBV5-1 to TRBJ2-7; the match to TRBD2 covers 15 bases. The CDR3 has 16 amino acids. Germline trimming cut 4 bases from V and 9 bases from J; bases unmatched to any gene: 11. Germline lookup yields CDR1 SGHRS and CDR2 YFSETQ. As DNA, the CDR3 is TGCGCCAGCAGCCCAAGGACTAGCGGGGGGGCCGACGTGCAGTACTTC. It yields the protein CASSPRTSGGADVQYF. Filled out from reference TRBV5-1 and TRBJ2-7, the complete variable domain reads KAGVTQTPRYLIKTRGQQVTLSCSPISGHRSVSWYQQTPGQGLQFLFEYFSETQRNKGNFPGRFSGRQFSNSRSEMNVSTLELGDSALYLCASSPRTSGGADVQYFGPGTRLTVT.

V usage is TRBV25-1 and J usage is TRBJ2-3, with D possibly being TRBD2 (6 bases). CDR1 MGHDK and CDR2 SYGVNS come from the germline V gene. The CDR3 is made up of 16 amino acids. Trimming left V 3 bases short and J 6 bases short, with 19 bases between. CDR3 amino acids: CASSDIPGDPGDTQYF. The CDR3, as DNA: TGTGCCAGCAGTGACATACCGGGAGATCCAGGGGATACGCAGTATTTT.

The chain has TRBV2 and TRBJ1-6, with D unclear. CDR1 and CDR2 (germline): SNHLY, FYNNEI. The V end lost 5 bases, the J end lost 2 bases, and 13 bases lay between the germline ends. This CDR3 region has 16 residues. The CDR3 sequence: CASSLLAGAYNSPLHF. The CDR3, as DNA: TGTGCCAGCAGTTTACTAGCGGGCGCCTATAATTCACCCCTCCACTTT.